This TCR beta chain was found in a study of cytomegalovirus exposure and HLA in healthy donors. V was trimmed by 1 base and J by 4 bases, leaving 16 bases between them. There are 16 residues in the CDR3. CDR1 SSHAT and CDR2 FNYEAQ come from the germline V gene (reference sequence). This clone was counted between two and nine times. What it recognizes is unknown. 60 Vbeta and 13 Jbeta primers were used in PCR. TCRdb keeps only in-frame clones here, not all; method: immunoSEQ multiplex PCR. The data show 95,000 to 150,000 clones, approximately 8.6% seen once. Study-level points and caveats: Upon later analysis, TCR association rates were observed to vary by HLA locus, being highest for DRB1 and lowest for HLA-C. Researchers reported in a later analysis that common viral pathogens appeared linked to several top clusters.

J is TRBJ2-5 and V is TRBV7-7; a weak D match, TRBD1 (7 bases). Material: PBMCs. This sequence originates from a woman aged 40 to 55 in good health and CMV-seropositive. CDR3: CASSLGNRGGLETQYF. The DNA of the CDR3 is TGTGCCAGCAGCTTAGGGAACAGGGGAGGTCTAGAGACCCAGTACTTC.